These T cell receptor beta chains were read from a single sample in a study of shared clonotypes between healthy human individuals. Produced via immunoSEQ multiplex PCR; TCRdb's table is partial and in-frame only. The sample records about 590,000 clones, around 95% being singletons. The specimen sequenced was naive CD8+ T cells sorted from blood. The origin of the receptors is a woman in her thirties in good health. Each CDR3 is given with its conserved first and last residue. A D gene is named only where the DNA matches it firmly. Some rows mark clone size as missing; the rest say once, few, many or name a class of expanded clone.

d_gene: .
v_gene: TRBV11-2
j_gene: TRBJ2-7
abundance: .
CDR3aa: CASSSQGTPYEQYF
CDR3nt: TGTGCCAGCAGCTCACAGGGAACCCCCTACGAGCAGTACTTC

d_gene: .
v_gene: TRBV7-9
j_gene: TRBJ1-5
abundance: .
CDR3aa: CASIGSGGSNQPQHF
CDR3nt: TGTGCCAGCATAGGCTCCGGGGGCAGCAATCAGCCCCAGCATTTT

d_gene: TRBD2
v_gene: TRBV27
j_gene: TRBJ2-7
abundance: .
CDR3aa: CASSLSSGETYEQYF
CDR3nt: TGTGCCAGCAGTTTATCTAGCGGGGAAACCTACGAGCAGTACTTC

d_gene: .
v_gene: TRBV7-8
j_gene: TRBJ2-7
abundance: .
CDR3aa: CASSFNRVLTTGLREQYF
CDR3nt: TGTGCCAGCAGCTTCAATAGGGTCCTGACGACAGGTCTTCGCGAGCAGTACTTC

d_gene: .
v_gene: TRBV5-1
j_gene: TRBJ2-7
abundance: .
CDR3aa: CASSLVGDPYEQYF
CDR3nt: TGCGCCAGCAGCTTGGTAGGGGATCCCTACGAGCAGTACTTC

d_gene: .
v_gene: TRBV5-1
j_gene: TRBJ1-1
abundance: once
CDR3aa: CASSLYRENQWMNTEAFF
CDR3nt: TGCGCCAGCAGCTTGTACAGGGAAAATCAGTGGATGAACACTGAAGCTTTCTTT

d_gene: TRBD1
v_gene: TRBV6-1
j_gene: TRBJ2-1
abundance: .
CDR3aa: CASSEQGVAYNEQFF
CDR3nt: TGTGCCAGCAGTGAACAGGGGGTTGCCTACAATGAGCAGTTCTTC

d_gene: .
v_gene: TRBV6-1
j_gene: TRBJ2-7
abundance: .
CDR3aa: CASNPIPEQYF
CDR3nt: TGTGCCAGCAACCCGATCCCCGAGCAGTACTTC

d_gene: .
v_gene: TRBV10-2
j_gene: TRBJ1-1
abundance: .
CDR3aa: CASSEGEMNTEAFF
CDR3nt: TGCGCCAGCAGTGAGGGGGAAATGAACACTGAAGCTTTCTTT

d_gene: .
v_gene: TRBV7-8
j_gene: TRBJ1-2
abundance: .
CDR3aa: CASSSTDPTYYGYTF
CDR3nt: TGTGCCAGCAGCTCCACAGATCCAACCTACTATGGCTACACCTTC

d_gene: .
v_gene: TRBV6-5
j_gene: TRBJ1-2
abundance: .
CDR3aa: CASSYGRQPYGYTF
CDR3nt: TGTGCCAGCAGTTATGGACGACAACCCTATGGCTACACCTTC

d_gene: .
v_gene: TRBV29-1
j_gene: TRBJ2-1
abundance: .
CDR3aa: CSVVAAGAGDEQFF
CDR3nt: TGCAGCGTTGTAGCCGCCGGGGCCGGGGATGAGCAGTTCTTC

d_gene: TRBD1
v_gene: TRBV6-5
j_gene: TRBJ1-2
abundance: .
CDR3aa: CASSSGQGADGYTF
CDR3nt: TGTGCCAGCAGTTCCGGACAGGGGGCTGATGGCTACACCTTC

d_gene: .
v_gene: TRBV10-3
j_gene: TRBJ2-7
abundance: .
CDR3aa: CAISDASESSYEQYF
CDR3nt: TGTGCCATCAGTGACGCCTCGGAAAGCTCCTACGAGCAGTACTTC

d_gene: TRBD2
v_gene: TRBV29-1
j_gene: TRBJ2-7
abundance: .
CDR3aa: CSVLGPGLAGPSYEQYF
CDR3nt: TGCAGCGTCCTGGGCCCGGGACTAGCGGGACCGAGCTACGAGCAGTACTTC

d_gene: TRBD2
v_gene: TRBV11-2
j_gene: TRBJ2-1
abundance: .
CDR3aa: CASSSTGTSGTPYNEQFF
CDR3nt: TGTGCCAGCAGCTCGACCGGGACTAGCGGGACGCCCTACAATGAGCAGTTCTTC

d_gene: TRBD1
v_gene: TRBV6-1
j_gene: TRBJ2-7
abundance: .
CDR3aa: CASSDSGTATYEQYF
CDR3nt: TGTGCCAGCAGTGACTCCGGGACAGCTACCTACGAGCAGTACTTC

d_gene: TRBD1
v_gene: TRBV2
j_gene: TRBJ2-5
abundance: .
CDR3aa: CASRRRDRYQETQYF
CDR3nt: TGTGCCAGCCGTAGAAGGGACAGGTACCAAGAGACCCAGTACTTC

d_gene: .
v_gene: TRBV5-4
j_gene: TRBJ1-2
abundance: .
CDR3aa: CASSWGGGSLGYTF
CDR3nt: TGTGCCAGCAGCTGGGGTGGCGGCTCGCTCGGCTACACCTTC